This record looks at one TCR beta chain sequence and its context. As yet, its antigen is unknown. Germline assignment: CDR1 GTSNPN and CDR2 SVGIG (reference sequence). V lost 0 bases to trimming and J lost 1 base, with 3 bases between them. This CDR3 is built from 12 residues. These data are taken from a study of T cell responses to AZD1222 COVID-19 vaccine. Background on the study: Second doses that came at about 4 or about 12 weeks were put together. Findings and caveats of the study: The breadth and depth of Spike-specific TCRs increased once two AZD1222 doses had been given. The sample set comprised mostly white British donors with more females, and clonal diversity was possibly underestimated. After the peak T cell response, and only then, were repertoires sampled.

TCRdb's table, derived via immunoSEQ multiplex PCR, lists solely in-frame clones and lacks some. The sample contains around 100,000 clones, approximately 90% of which appear only once. The source is an adult in good health. The sample in question was peripheral blood, obtained on day 0 of AZD1222 vaccination. V usage is TRBV30 and J usage is TRBJ1-1; D unresolved. CDR3 nucleotides: TGTGCCTGGAGTGTAGGGAACACTGAAGCTTTCTTT. Translating gives CAWSVGNTEAFF.